A selection of T cell receptor beta chains follows, all from one sample in a study of blood T cell repertoires in COVID-19. Produced via immunoSEQ multiplex PCR; TCRdb's table is partial and in-frame only. The profile shows hundreds of thousands of clones, around nine tenths of them singletons. The source material was PBMCs or T cells enriched from blood (not recorded which). Every receptor here comes from a woman in her 40s who had recovered from COVID-19. Each CDR3 is given with its conserved first and last residue. A D gene is named only where the DNA matches it firmly. Size values are once, few and many counts, or a class for expanded clones, and some rows have none.

v_call: TRBV28; j_call: TRBJ2-7; d_call: TRBD2; clone_size: NA; cdr3_nt: TGTGCCAGCAGTTTCCCCACTAGCGGGGGGGCCTACGAGCAGTACTTC; cdr3_aa: CASSFPTSGGAYEQYF
v_call: TRBV19; j_call: TRBJ1-1; d_call: NA; clone_size: NA; cdr3_nt: TGTGCCAGTAGCGCGGGGAGGGCGAACACTGAAGCTTTCTTT; cdr3_aa: CASSAGRANTEAFF
v_call: TRBV7-2; j_call: TRBJ1-2; d_call: TRBD1; clone_size: NA; cdr3_nt: TGTGCCAGCAGCTGGACAGGGGATCACTATGGCTACACCTTC; cdr3_aa: CASSWTGDHYGYTF
v_call: TRBV30; j_call: TRBJ1-1; d_call: NA; clone_size: NA; cdr3_nt: TGTGCCTGGGCCGGGTCTAACACTGAAGCTTTCTTT; cdr3_aa: CAWAGSNTEAFF
v_call: TRBV19; j_call: TRBJ1-5; d_call: NA; clone_size: NA; cdr3_nt: TGTGCCAGTAGTACTAATTACAGGGGCAATCAGCCCCAGCATTTT; cdr3_aa: CASSTNYRGNQPQHF
v_call: TRBV4-1; j_call: TRBJ1-2; d_call: NA; clone_size: NA; cdr3_nt: TGCGCCAGCAGCCAAGACAGGGGTGACTATGGCTACACCTTC; cdr3_aa: CASSQDRGDYGYTF
v_call: TRBV2; j_call: TRBJ2-5; d_call: NA; clone_size: NA; cdr3_nt: TGTGCCATCCGCGTCAGGGGCGGAGAGACCCAGTACTTC; cdr3_aa: CAIRVRGGETQYF
v_call: TRBV9; j_call: TRBJ2-1; d_call: TRBD2; clone_size: NA; cdr3_nt: TGTGCCAGCAGCCCTATTGCGGGAGGCCCCAATGAGCAGTTCTTC; cdr3_aa: CASSPIAGGPNEQFF
v_call: TRBV7-6; j_call: TRBJ2-1; d_call: NA; clone_size: NA; cdr3_nt: TGTGCCAGCAGCTTAGCGCCTGGACAGAGCTCCTACAATGAGCAGTTCTTC; cdr3_aa: CASSLAPGQSSYNEQFF
v_call: TRBV12-3/TRBV12-4; j_call: TRBJ1-2; d_call: NA; clone_size: NA; cdr3_nt: TGTGCCAGCAGTTTCGAGGAGAACTATGGCTACACCTTC; cdr3_aa: CASSFEENYGYTF
v_call: TRBV7-3; j_call: TRBJ1-1; d_call: NA; clone_size: NA; cdr3_nt: TGTGCCAGCAGCTTAGGTCAGGGGAACACTGAAGCTTTCTTT; cdr3_aa: CASSLGQGNTEAFF
v_call: TRBV11-2; j_call: TRBJ2-2; d_call: TRBD2; clone_size: NA; cdr3_nt: TGTGCCAGCAGCACTCTAGCGGGGGGGTCCGGGGAGCTGTTTTTT; cdr3_aa: CASSTLAGGSGELFF
v_call: TRBV3-1/TRBV3-2; j_call: TRBJ1-1; d_call: NA; clone_size: NA; cdr3_nt: TGTGCCAGCAGCCGCAGGGAGGCGAACACTGAAGCTTTCTTT; cdr3_aa: CASSRREANTEAFF
v_call: TRBV24-1; j_call: TRBJ2-1; d_call: NA; clone_size: NA; cdr3_nt: TGTGCCACCAGTGGGGGCCAATACAATGAGCAGTTCTTC; cdr3_aa: CATSGGQYNEQFF
v_call: TRBV7-2; j_call: TRBJ2-3; d_call: TRBD2; clone_size: NA; cdr3_nt: TGTGCCAGCAGCACCGGGGGGAGCACAGATACGCAGTATTTT; cdr3_aa: CASSTGGSTDTQYF
v_call: TRBV10-1; j_call: TRBJ2-2; d_call: NA; clone_size: once; cdr3_nt: TGCGCCAGCAGGAACACCAACACCGGGGAGCTGTTTTTT; cdr3_aa: CASRNTNTGELFF
v_call: TRBV2; j_call: TRBJ2-3; d_call: NA; clone_size: NA; cdr3_nt: TGTGCCAGCAAAGACTGGGAGTACACAGATACGCAGTATTTT; cdr3_aa: CASKDWEYTDTQYF
v_call: TRBV11-3; j_call: TRBJ2-5; d_call: NA; clone_size: NA; cdr3_nt: TGTGCCAGCAGCTTAGCCCGGACTCAAGAGACCCAGTACTTC; cdr3_aa: CASSLARTQETQYF
v_call: TRBV25-1; j_call: TRBJ2-5; d_call: TRBD2; clone_size: NA; cdr3_nt: TGTGCCAGCAGTGCCGGGACTAGCGGGGTCCAAGAGACCCAGTACTTC; cdr3_aa: CASSAGTSGVQETQYF
v_call: TRBV3-1/TRBV3-2; j_call: TRBJ2-2; d_call: TRBD2; clone_size: NA; cdr3_nt: TGTGCCAGCATGAGCGGGGGGTCGAACACCGGGGAGCTGTTTTTT; cdr3_aa: CASMSGGSNTGELFF
v_call: TRBV6-5; j_call: TRBJ1-4; d_call: TRBD1; clone_size: NA; cdr3_nt: TGTGCCAGCAGCCGGACAGGGGGCAGTGAAAAACTGTTTTTT; cdr3_aa: CASSRTGGSEKLFF
v_call: TRBV11-2; j_call: TRBJ2-1; d_call: NA; clone_size: NA; cdr3_nt: TGTGCCAGCGGGAAAGTAGGAGGGTACAATGAGCAGTTCTTC; cdr3_aa: CASGKVGGYNEQFF
v_call: TRBV28; j_call: TRBJ2-4; d_call: NA; clone_size: NA; cdr3_nt: TGTGCCAGCAGGGCAGGCCTAGCCAAAAACATTCAGTACTTC; cdr3_aa: CASRAGLAKNIQYF
v_call: TRBV28; j_call: TRBJ2-7; d_call: NA; clone_size: NA; cdr3_nt: TGTGCCAGGGGGCCCTCCTACGAGCAGTACTTC; cdr3_aa: CARGPSYEQYF
v_call: TRBV30; j_call: TRBJ1-1; d_call: TRBD1; clone_size: NA; cdr3_nt: TGTGCCTGGAGCGCAGGGGGCACTGAAGCTTTCTTT; cdr3_aa: CAWSAGGTEAFF
v_call: TRBV7-7; j_call: TRBJ2-7; d_call: NA; clone_size: few; cdr3_nt: TGTGCTAGCAGTCCAATTACAGGGTCCTCCTACGAGCAGTACTTC; cdr3_aa: CASSPITGSSYEQYF
v_call: TRBV9; j_call: TRBJ2-3; d_call: NA; clone_size: NA; cdr3_nt: TGTGCCAGCAGCGTATCGGGTGGACAGAACCGACCAGATACGCAGTATTTT; cdr3_aa: CASSVSGGQNRPDTQYF
v_call: TRBV2; j_call: TRBJ2-7; d_call: NA; clone_size: NA; cdr3_nt: TGTGCCAGCAAGACAATCCTTCTCTCCTACGAGCAGTACTTC; cdr3_aa: CASKTILLSYEQYF
v_call: TRBV7-3; j_call: TRBJ2-5; d_call: NA; clone_size: NA; cdr3_nt: TGTGCCAGCAGCTTTGGGGGGACAGATCAAGAGACCCAGTACTTC; cdr3_aa: CASSFGGTDQETQYF
v_call: TRBV3-1/TRBV3-2; j_call: TRBJ2-3; d_call: TRBD2; clone_size: few; cdr3_nt: TGTGCCAGCAGCCATTATGAGGCTAGCGGAGGAACCACAGATACGCAGTATTTT; cdr3_aa: CASSHYEASGGTTDTQYF
v_call: TRBV18; j_call: TRBJ2-3; d_call: NA; clone_size: NA; cdr3_nt: TGTGCCAGCTCACCTCAGGGAAGTATCGCAGATACGCAGTATTTT; cdr3_aa: CASSPQGSIADTQYF
v_call: TRBV11-2; j_call: TRBJ2-6; d_call: NA; clone_size: NA; cdr3_nt: TGTGCCAGCAGCAGACAAGTCTCTGGGGCCAACGTCCTGACTTTC; cdr3_aa: CASSRQVSGANVLTF
v_call: TRBV11-3; j_call: TRBJ2-3; d_call: TRBD2; clone_size: NA; cdr3_nt: TGTGCCAGCAGCTTAGGGCTAGCGGGGGGGGATACGCAGTATTTT; cdr3_aa: CASSLGLAGGDTQYF
v_call: TRBV18; j_call: TRBJ2-2; d_call: TRBD1; clone_size: NA; cdr3_nt: TGTGCCAGCTCACCACCCCGAGGGACAGGGAACACCGGGGAGCTGTTTTTT; cdr3_aa: CASSPPRGTGNTGELFF
v_call: TRBV5-4; j_call: TRBJ2-7; d_call: NA; clone_size: once; cdr3_nt: TGTGCCAGCAGCTTGGGCGGGGCGGGACTTGATTTCGAGCAGTACTTC; cdr3_aa: CASSLGGAGLDFEQYF
v_call: TRBV19; j_call: TRBJ2-6; d_call: NA; clone_size: NA; cdr3_nt: TGTGCCAGTAGTTCCATCTCTGGGGCCAACGTCCTGACTTTC; cdr3_aa: CASSSISGANVLTF
v_call: TRBV7-9; j_call: TRBJ1-5; d_call: TRBD1; clone_size: NA; cdr3_nt: TGTGCCAGCAGCTTAGGGACAGGGGGCGATCAGCCCCAGCATTTT; cdr3_aa: CASSLGTGGDQPQHF
v_call: TRBV11-2; j_call: TRBJ1-1; d_call: NA; clone_size: NA; cdr3_nt: TGTGCCAGCAGCTTAATAGGGACACCTAACACTGAAGCTTTCTTT; cdr3_aa: CASSLIGTPNTEAFF
v_call: TRBV28; j_call: TRBJ1-3; d_call: NA; clone_size: NA; cdr3_nt: TGTGCCAGCAGCCGAACAGGCCTACCTGGAAACACCATATATTTT; cdr3_aa: CASSRTGLPGNTIYF
v_call: TRBV7-2; j_call: TRBJ2-5; d_call: TRBD2; clone_size: NA; cdr3_nt: TGTGCCAGCAGCTCGACCACTAGCGGGGGTCGAGAGACCCAGTACTTC; cdr3_aa: CASSSTTSGGRETQYF
v_call: TRBV4-3; j_call: TRBJ2-3; d_call: TRBD1; clone_size: NA; cdr3_nt: TGCGCCAGCAGCCAAGAATTCGAGGGACAGTACACAGATACGCAGTATTTT; cdr3_aa: CASSQEFEGQYTDTQYF
v_call: TRBV19; j_call: TRBJ1-1; d_call: TRBD1; clone_size: NA; cdr3_nt: TGTGCCAGTAGTCCCGGGACAGGGGGCCTTGCTTTCTTT; cdr3_aa: CASSPGTGGLAFF
v_call: TRBV2; j_call: TRBJ1-1; d_call: NA; clone_size: NA; cdr3_nt: TGTGCCAGCAGTAGACAGAGGAACACTGAAGCTTTCTTT; cdr3_aa: CASSRQRNTEAFF